These 20 T cell receptor beta chains share one sample of origin, sequenced in a study of cytomegalovirus exposure and HLA in healthy donors. The study ran its PCR with 60 Vbeta and 13 Jbeta primers. Sequenced by immunoSEQ multiplex PCR; TCRdb stores in-frame clones only, minus some. The sample lists 150,000 to 200,000 clones; around 88% were seen once. The specimen was PBMCs. Receptors originate from a woman in her late teens or twenties in good health and CMV-seronegative.

CDR3 DNA sequence: TGTGCCAGCAGTGACGAGCCACAGGACTATTTCGGGCCTACTACGCAGTATTTT. This codes for CASSDEPQDYFGPTTQYF. The rearrangement links TRBV6-4 to TRBJ2-3; tentatively, D is TRBD2 (6 bases). Per the germline V gene, CDR1 is MRHNA and CDR2 is SNTAGT. CDR3 length equals 18 residues. V dropped 2 bases and J dropped 8 bases, with 26 bases sitting between them.

The chain is built from TRBV28 and TRBJ2-7; 13 nucleotides line up with TRBD2. The CDR3 extends over 19 amino acids. Germline assignment: CDR1 MDHEN and CDR2 SYDVKM. J lost 5 bases, V lost 5 bases, and 18 bases had no gene match. The CDR3 sequence is CASSPLRTSGSIRPHEQYF. CDR3 in DNA: TGTGCCAGCAGTCCGCTCCGGACTAGCGGGAGTATTAGGCCCCACGAGCAGTACTTC.

The chain is built from TRBV30 and TRBJ2-5, with D possibly being TRBD1 (5 bases). The V and J ends lost 0 bases and 1 base respectively, with 12 bases between them. The CDR3 is 15 residues long. Germline loops: CDR1 GTSNPN, CDR2 SVGIG (reference sequence). Here the CDR3 reads CAWSVISGIQETQYF. Written as DNA, the CDR3 is TGTGCCTGGAGTGTAATTTCAGGGATCCAAGAGACCCAGTACTTC.

This clone was seen more than once but under ten times. The rearrangement links TRBV6-1 to TRBJ2-7; tentative D call: TRBD1 (5 bases). Germline V gives CDR1 MNHNS, CDR2 SASEGT. This CDR3 region has 13 residues. V was trimmed by 10 bases and J by 0 bases, leaving 13 bases between them. The CDR3 sequence is CATLIGVSYEQYF. CDR3 bases: TGTGCCACCTTGATAGGGGTCTCCTACGAGCAGTACTTC.

This clone occurred once. The rearrangement links TRBV27 to TRBJ2-5, with TRBD2 matching over 11 bases. This CDR3 is built from 18 residues. Germline CDR1 and CDR2: MNHEY and SMNVEV (reference sequence). V was clipped by 6 bases and J by 0 bases; unmatched bases: 12. CDR3 loop: CASRRSGGALMYQETQYF. Here the CDR3 DNA reads TGTGCCAGCAGACGTAGCGGGGGGGCCCTGATGTACCAAGAGACCCAGTACTTC.

CDR3 nucleotide sequence: TGTGCCAGCAGCGTAAGGGGGTATAGCACAGATACGCAGTATTTT. Its protein product is CASSVRGYSTDTQYF. This chain connects TRBV9 to TRBJ2-3, with D possibly being TRBD1 (6 bases). The germline CDR1 and CDR2 sequences are SGDLS and YYNGEE. V was trimmed by 1 base and J by 0 bases, leaving 9 bases between them. The CDR3 covers 15 residues.

The chain recombines TRBV21-1 with TRBJ1-2; the table's D call of TRBD1 was not tested on the DNA. TRBV21-1 is classified as a pseudogene. The CDR3 sequence is 14 residues long. CDR3 protein: CASSKEAQSDGYTF. CDR3 DNA sequence: TGTGCCAGCAGCAAAGAGGCACAGTCAGATGGCTACACCTTC.

This clone was counted once. CDR3 in DNA: TGTGCCAGCAGGCAACAGGGGTCGAATCAGCCCCAGCATTTT. This codes for CASRQQGSNQPQHF. The chain links TRBV28 to TRBJ1-5; 7 bases fit TRBD1. V lost 6 bases and J lost 4; bases outside the gene matches: 6. This CDR3 has 14 amino acids. Germline CDR1 MDHEN, CDR2 SYDVKM.

The chain couples TRBV28 to TRBJ1-1; 7 bases line up with TRBD1. V dropped 7 bases and J dropped 2; count of bases not matched to a gene: 7. The CDR3 is 14 residues long. Germline V gene sequence: CDR1 MDHEN, CDR2 SYDVKM. CDR3 region: CASTPRGRNTEAFF. DNA for the CDR3: TGTGCCAGCACCCCGAGGGGGCGTAACACTGAAGCTTTCTTT.

The V gene is TRBV28, the J gene TRBJ1-4; no reliable D call. V was shortened by 6 bases and J by 5 bases, with 19 bases between the two germline ends. Germline assignment: CDR1 MDHEN and CDR2 SYDVKM. The CDR3 has 16 amino acids. CDR3 region: CASRPHTEYLNEKLFF. The CDR3 DNA is TGTGCCAGCAGGCCCCACACAGAGTATCTAAATGAAAAACTGTTTTTT.

The chain couples TRBV7-2 to TRBJ2-1; D perhaps matches TRBD2 (6 bases). This CDR3 is built from 16 residues. Germline loops: CDR1 SGHTA, CDR2 FQGNSA. The V and J ends lost 2 bases and 4 bases respectively, with 15 bases between them. The CDR3 loop is CASSLYTGDLYNEQFF. DNA of the CDR3: TGTGCCAGCAGCTTATACACGGGAGACCTTTACAATGAGCAGTTCTTC.

In this sample, this clone turned up once. The chain joins TRBV5-1 to TRBJ2-7; 7 bases map to TRBD2. This CDR3 comprises 14 residues. With 4 bases clipped from V and 4 bases from J, the junction kept 8 bases outside the gene matches. Germline V lookup: CDR1 SGHRS, CDR2 YFSETQ. CDR3 residues: CASSPTGTIYEQYF. The CDR3 DNA reads TGCGCCAGCAGCCCTACTGGGACTATTTACGAGCAGTACTTC.

The V and J genes are TRBV5-1 and TRBJ2-2; possible D gene TRBD1, 5 bases. Germline CDR1 and CDR2: SGHRS and YFSETQ. V gave up 0 bases and J gave up 1 base, with 10 bases separating them. The CDR3 extends over 16 amino acids. The CDR3 DNA is TGCGCCAGCAGCTTGGGGCTAGGGGAGAACACCGGGGAGCTGTTTTTT. Its translation: CASSLGLGENTGELFF.

The chain employs TRBV5-6 and TRBJ2-5; D unresolved. Gene TRBJ2-7 matches the end of the DNA better, so the J call may be wrong. The germline V gene has CDR1 SGHDT and CDR2 YYEEEE. The CDR3 spans 14 residues. The CDR3 nucleotides read TGTGCCAGCAGTCCTCCATGGAGCTCCTACGAGCAGTACTTC. Encoded protein: CASSPPWSSYEQYF.

The chain is built from TRBV9 and TRBJ2-7; no firm D call. Trimming removed 2 bases from V and 2 bases from J, with 11 bases in between. Germline values: CDR1 SGDLS, CDR2 YYNGEE. This CDR3 has 14 amino acids. The CDR3 region has the DNA TGTGCCAGCAGCGTCGGCGGCATCACCTACGAGCAGTACTTC. Protein sequence: CASSVGGITYEQYF.

The gene calls are TRBV15 and TRBJ2-5; 8 nucleotides agree with TRBD1. Germline assignment: CDR1 LNHNV and CDR2 YYDKDF (reference sequence). The V gene end was trimmed by 1 base and the J gene end by 2 bases; junction bases not matched to a gene: 6. The CDR3 consists of 16 residues. The CDR3 reads CATSRVRGQGQETQYF. DNA of the CDR3: TGTGCCACCAGCAGAGTTCGCGGACAGGGACAAGAGACCCAGTACTTC.

This clone showed up just a few times. The genes are TRBV5-6 and TRBJ2-6; 9 positions agree with TRBD1. Trimming took 4 bases from V and 1 from J; bases not matched to a gene: 6. The CDR3 covers 17 residues. Per germline, CDR1 SGHDT and CDR2 YYEEEE. CDR3 region: CASSLDRGTSGANVLTF. CDR3 DNA: TGTGCCAGCAGCCTGGACAGGGGCACATCTGGGGCCAACGTCCTGACTTTC.

The gene calls are TRBV2 and TRBJ1-4; perhaps TRBD1 as D (6 bases). Germline CDR1 reads SNHLY; CDR2 reads FYNNEI. The V end was cut by 2 bases, the J end by 15 bases, with 10 bases between. CDR3 length: 11 residues. The CDR3 region is CASSELRGLFF. The CDR3 DNA sequence: TGTGCCAGCAGTGAACTAAGGGGGTTGTTTTTT.

The gene calls are TRBV4-2 and TRBJ2-1; D remains ambiguous. Trimming stripped 0 bases from V and 0 bases from J, with 12 bases between. The CDR3 has 17 residues. Germline CDR1 and CDR2: LGHNA and YNFKEQ. In DNA form, the CDR3 reads TGTGCCAGCAGCCAAGACAGCGTACCCCCCTCCTACAATGAGCAGTTCTTC. Translating gives CASSQDSVPPSYNEQFF.

The chain joins TRBV15 to TRBJ2-3, with TRBD1 as a possible D gene (6 bases). Germline V gene sequence: CDR1 LNHNV, CDR2 YYDKDF (reference sequence). The CDR3 loop spans 14 amino acids. V was clipped by 1 base and J by 5 bases, with 10 bases between them. CDR3 protein: CATSRGGGGDTQYF. The CDR3 DNA is TGTGCCACCAGCAGAGGAGGGGGTGGAGATACGCAGTATTTT.